This passage covers 26 T cell receptor beta chains from one sample sequenced in a study of early T cells in non-severe SARS-CoV-2 infection. One entry per CDR3 protein results from TCRdb running MiXCR on the 5' RACE reads. The table records about 80,000 distinct CDR3 sequences, around 10% of them present only once. Source material: whole blood. The receptors were sampled from an adult who was a healthcare worker with PCR-confirmed SARS-CoV-2 infection or an uninfected control (not recorded which).

There are many counts of this clonotype. A read error may produce the germline difference seen at one junction end. The chain carries TRBV7-7 and TRBJ2-3; D not resolved. This CDR3 region has 15 residues. CDR1 and CDR2 (germline): SSHAT, FNYEAQ (reference sequence). In nucleotides, the CDR3 is TGTGCTAGCAGCTTATTAGGCGGCATCACAGATACGCAGTATTTT. This translates into CASSLLGGITDTQYF. Full variable domain (outside the CDR3, taken from reference TRBV7-7 and TRBJ2-3): GAGVSQSPRYKVTKRGQDVTLRCDPISSHATLYWYQQALGQGPEFLTYFNYEAQPDKSGLPSDRFSAERPEGSISTLTIQRTEQRDSAMYRCASSLLGGITDTQYFGPGTRLTVL.

This clonotype occurred a few times. J is TRBJ2-1 and V is TRBV7-8; 7 nucleotides agree with TRBD2. Germline CDR1 reads SGHVS; CDR2 reads FQNEAQ. V shed 3 bases, J shed 3 bases, and the junction held 2 bases outside the gene matches. The CDR3 has 14 amino acids. This chain's CDR3 is CASSFASGYNEQFF. CDR3 sequence (DNA): TGTGCCAGCAGCTTTGCTAGCGGCTACAATGAGCAGTTCTTC. The full variable domain, with the rest looked up from reference TRBV7-8 and TRBJ2-1, is GAGVSQSPRYKVAKRGQDVALRCDPISGHVSLFWYQQALGQGPEFLTYFQNEAQLDKSGLPSDRFFAERPEGSVSTLKIQRTQQEDSAVYLCASSFASGYNEQFFGPGTRLTVL.

The chain carries TRBV7-2 and TRBJ1-1, with D possibly being TRBD1 (6 bases). The CDR3 is made up of 14 amino acids. Germline CDR1 SGHTA, CDR2 FQGNSA. V was pared by 1 base and J by 4 bases, with 10 bases between. The CDR3 DNA is TGTGCCAGCAGCTTAGGGGGGGCAGTCACTGAAGCTTTCTTT. It specifies CASSLGGAVTEAFF.

This rearrangement joins TRBV9 to TRBJ2-3; D not certain. Trimming cost V 0 bases and J 0 bases, with 5 bases left between them. Germline loops: CDR1 SGDLS, CDR2 YYNGEE. The CDR3 sequence is 14 residues long. The CDR3 coding sequence is TGTGCCAGCAGCGTAGAGACTAGCACAGATACGCAGTATTTT. Its translation: CASSVETSTDTQYF.

This chain links TRBV29-1 with TRBJ1-1; tentatively, D is TRBD1 (6 bases). The V gene lost 2 bases and the J gene lost 6 bases, with 28 bases spanning the gap. CDR1 SQVTM and CDR2 ANQGSEA come from the germline V gene. The CDR3 extends over 18 amino acids. The CDR3: CSVETIVQGMGGRAEAFF. The CDR3 bases are TGCAGCGTTGAAACAATCGTGCAGGGGATGGGAGGGCGCGCTGAAGCTTTCTTT.

This clonotype came up many times. The rearrangement joins TRBV4-3 to TRBJ1-2; no clear D. Trimming left V 0 bases short and J 8 bases short, with 16 bases between. This CDR3 spans 15 amino acids. Germline V gene sequence: CDR1 LGHNA, CDR2 YSLEER. CDR3 sequence: CASSQDLEGFFGYTF. DNA of the CDR3: TGCGCCAGCAGCCAAGATTTGGAAGGGTTCTTCGGCTACACCTTC.

This chain links TRBV6-2 or TRBV6-3 with TRBJ1-5, with D perhaps matching TRBD1 (5 bases). V lost 10 bases, J lost 1 base, and 11 bases lay in between. CDR1 is MNHEY, CDR2 SVGEGT, per germline. The CDR3 has 13 amino acids. The CDR3 nucleotides are TGTGCCATCCAGGGTGCGAGCAATCAGCCCCAGCATTTT. It translates to CAIQGASNQPQHF.

This clonotype showed up just a few times. The rearrangement joins TRBV7-2 to TRBJ2-3; 7 nucleotides line up with TRBD1. J lost 4 bases, V lost 4 bases, and 8 bases had no gene match. Germline assignment: CDR1 SGHTA and CDR2 FQGNSA. The CDR3 is 15 residues long. This chain's CDR3 is CASSSATTGADTQYF. CDR3 sequence (DNA): TGTGCCAGCAGCTCAGCCACTACAGGGGCAGATACGCAGTATTTT.

This clonotype was counted many times. The V call is TRBV5-1, the J call TRBJ1-2, with D unresolved. The CDR3 sequence is 14 residues long. The V end was cut by 4 bases, the J end by 5 bases, with 15 bases between. Germline CDR1 reads SGHRS; CDR2 reads YFSETQ. CDR3 loop: CASSLTPDPYGYTF. The DNA for the CDR3 is TGCGCCAGCAGCCTGACCCCGGATCCTTATGGCTACACCTTC.

Ten or more counts support this clonotype. The V and J genes are TRBV29-1 and TRBJ1-5; D is undetermined. The germline V gene has CDR1 SQVTM and CDR2 ANQGSEA. V was clipped by 8 bases and J by 5 bases, with 13 bases between them. The length of the CDR3 is 12 residues. The CDR3: CSTQDGDQPQHF. The CDR3 nucleotides are TGCAGCACCCAGGACGGAGATCAGCCCCAGCATTTT.

This clonotype was detected many times. The chain carries TRBV12-5 and TRBJ2-7, with D possibly being TRBD1 or TRBD2 (6 bases each). Trimming took off 0 bases at V and 7 bases at J, with 10 bases between the two ends. The CDR3 has 13 amino acids. Germline CDR1 and CDR2: LGHNT and FRNRAP. CDR3 coding DNA: TGTGCTAGTGGTTTGGTCCGAGGGGGGGAGCAGTACTTC. This translates into CASGLVRGGEQYF.

The table lists this clonotype with a few counts. The chain combines TRBV7-8 with TRBJ2-7; D possibly uses TRBD1 or TRBD2 (5 bases each). CDR3 size: 14 residues. Looked up from germline, CDR1 is SGHVS and CDR2 is FQNEAQ. V lost 6 bases, J lost 4 bases, and 16 bases lay in between. The CDR3: CASRPRDVPYEQYF. Here the CDR3 DNA reads TGTGCCAGCAGGCCACGGGACGTTCCTTACGAGCAGTACTTC.

The chain couples TRBV7-9 to TRBJ2-5; tentative D call: TRBD2 (6 bases). The CDR3 totals 14 residues. Germline V lookup: CDR1 SEHNR, CDR2 FQNEAQ (reference sequence). The V end was cut by 3 bases, the J end by 3 bases, with 11 bases between. CDR3 amino acids: CASSFTGGKETQYF. CDR3 nucleotides: TGTGCCAGCAGCTTCACCGGGGGAAAAGAGACCCAGTACTTC.

There are a few counts of this clonotype. J is TRBJ1-2 and V is TRBV20-1; 7 bases are shared with TRBD1. V shed 6 bases and J 4 bases; nucleotides not matched to a gene: 5. Germline V CDR1 and CDR2: DFQATT, SNEGSKA (reference sequence). This CDR3 has 12 residues. This chain's CDR3 is CSAADRVYGYTF. The CDR3 nucleotides read TGCAGTGCGGCAGACAGGGTCTATGGCTACACCTTC.

The rearrangement links TRBV7-2 to TRBJ2-3; no definite D call. The germline V gene has CDR1 SGHTA and CDR2 FQGNSA. Trimming took 1 base from V and 2 from J, leaving 16 bases between them. The CDR3 has 17 amino acids. CDR3 nucleotides: TGTGCCAGCAGCTTAGATGCGACGTCGCTTCTCACAGATACGCAGTATTTT. Translation: CASSLDATSLLTDTQYF.

The V and J genes are TRBV7-7 and TRBJ1-4, with TRBD1 matching over 7 bases. The germline V gene has CDR1 SSHAT and CDR2 FNYEAQ (reference sequence). CDR3 size: 14 residues. Losses at the gene ends were 5 bases for V and 7 bases for J; bases not matched to a gene: 7. The CDR3 loop reads CASSPGTVPEKLFF. The CDR3 region has the DNA TGTGCCAGCAGCCCCGGGACAGTGCCTGAAAAACTGTTTTTT.

As for this clonotype: A much larger clone sits a single nucleotide away, making a read error possible. The chain couples TRBV3-1 to TRBJ2-7, with D unresolved. This CDR3 contains 13 residues. V was clipped by 7 bases and J by 3 bases, with 13 bases between them. From germline, CDR1 is LGHDT and CDR2 YNNKEL (reference sequence). In DNA, the CDR3 is TGTGCCAGCACCCAGCCGGGCGTCTACGAGCAGTACTTC. It codes for CASTQPGVYEQYF.

The table lists this clonotype with many counts. This chain joins TRBV19 and TRBJ1-2; D perhaps matches TRBD1 (6 bases). The CDR3 has 12 residues. Germline V gene lookup returns CDR1 LNHDA and CDR2 SQIVND (reference sequence). Between the trimmed V and J ends, which lost 5 bases and 4 bases, there was a span of 8 bases. This CDR3 is CASSGGVYGYTF. DNA of the CDR3: TGTGCCAGTAGTGGGGGCGTCTATGGCTACACCTTC.

This clonotype has at least ten counts. The J gene is TRBJ1-1, the V gene TRBV27; tentative D call: TRBD1 (5 bases). V was pared by 10 bases and J by 7 bases, with 16 bases between. CDR1 MNHEY and CDR2 SMNVEV come from the germline V gene (reference sequence). The length of the CDR3 is 12 residues. CDR3 loop: CATSLRGREAFF. In nucleotides, the CDR3 is TGTGCCACCTCTTTAAGGGGTCGTGAAGCTTTCTTT.

This clonotype was counted at least ten times. CDR3 amino acids: CSATDSNQPQHF. CDR3 DNA sequence: TGCAGTGCTACGGACAGCAATCAGCCCCAGCATTTT. V is TRBV20-1 and J is TRBJ1-5; the D is unclear. The CDR3 runs 12 residues. Trimming stripped 4 bases from V and 1 base from J, with 5 bases between. Germline loops: CDR1 DFQATT, CDR2 SNEGSKA (reference sequence).

CDR3: CSATPPLGGLEQYF. The CDR3 coding sequence is TGCAGTGCCACCCCCCCCCTGGGGGGCCTCGAGCAGTACTTC. The chain links TRBV20-1 to TRBJ2-7, with D tentatively TRBD1 or TRBD2 (6 bases each). In germline, CDR1 is DFQATT, CDR2 SNEGSKA (reference sequence). The CDR3 extends over 14 amino acids. V was cut by 6 bases and J by 6 bases, with 21 bases left in between.

V usage is TRBV3-1 and J usage is TRBJ2-2; D possibly matches TRBD1 or TRBD2 (5 bases each). Trimming left V 1 base short and J 4 bases short, with 13 bases between. Germline CDR1 and CDR2: LGHDT and YNNKEL (reference sequence). This CDR3 has 16 residues. CDR3 bases: TGTGCCAGCAGCCAAGTGGGGACGACATCCACCGGGGAGCTGTTTTTT. This sequence encodes CASSQVGTTSTGELFF.

In regard to this clonotype: The junction shows a germline mismatch at one end, possibly a read error. This sequence joins TRBV6-1 and TRBJ1-4, with 8 bases lining up with TRBD1. The CDR3 has 15 residues. Germline V gene lookup returns CDR1 MNHNS and CDR2 SASEGT. The CDR3 reads CASIRQTGAAEKLFF. CDR3 sequence (DNA): TGTGCCAGCATTCGGCAGACAGGGGCGGCGGAAAAACTTTTTTTT.

The gene calls are TRBV5-5 and TRBJ2-3, with 10 bases lining up with TRBD2. Trimming at V came to 4 bases and at J to 6 bases, leaving 8 bases not matched to a gene. CDR1 is SGHKS and CDR2 is YYEKEE in the germline V gene (reference sequence). The CDR3 has 15 residues. This CDR3 is CASSPERGGSDTQYF. The CDR3 bases are TGTGCCAGCAGCCCTGAGCGGGGGGGCTCCGATACGCAGTATTTT.

The chain is built from TRBV7-6 and TRBJ2-5; D is ambiguous. V lost 5 bases to trimming and J lost 5 bases, with 15 bases between them. The CDR3 runs 14 residues. CDR1 and CDR2 from the germline V gene are SGHVS and FNYEAQ. CDR3 sequence (DNA): TGTGCCAGCAGCCCGACTCCCCTAGGGGAGACCCAGTACTTC. Its translation: CASSPTPLGETQYF.

The chain has TRBV12-3 or TRBV12-4 and TRBJ1-1; 9 nucleotides line up with TRBD1. This CDR3 region has 14 residues. The ends lost 6 bases at V and 4 bases at J; junction bases unmatched: 6. CDR3: CASSTGQGFTEAFF. The CDR3 bases are TGTGCCAGCAGCACCGGACAGGGGTTCACTGAAGCTTTCTTT.